The present T cell receptor beta chain was sequenced within a study of blood T cell repertoires in COVID-19. This clone was observed a single time. Germline V gene lookup returns CDR1 LNHNV and CDR2 YYDKDF (reference sequence). This CDR3 comprises 12 residues. The germline V and J ends were trimmed by 3 bases and 5 bases, with 7 bases remaining between them. Profiled with immunoSEQ multiplex PCR; TCRdb holds only in-frame clones, not every one. The sample yields some 430,000 clones, 80% to 95% seen once. V and J are TRBV15 and TRBJ2-5; D possibly corresponds to TRBD2 (5 bases). Material: PBMCs or T cells enriched from blood (not recorded which). The TCR was taken from a man in his late teens or twenties who had recovered from COVID-19. The CDR3 DNA reads TGTGCCACCAGCAGCCGGAGGGAGACCCAGTACTTC. Protein: CATSSRRETQYF.